The present T cell receptor (beta chain) was sequenced within a study of metastatic and nonmetastatic thyroid tumors. Each patient went into thyroid surgery without having received any treatment. V lost 7 bases and J 2 bases, leaving 5 bases between the germline ends. Germline CDR1 and CDR2: SGHAT and FQNNGV. The CDR3 spans 11 residues. In its sample, this clone was seen many times. Using MiXCR, TCRdb reanalyzed the PCR reads. This sample has approximately 30,000 clones, with less than 25% found just once. The genes are TRBV11-2 and TRBJ2-5; D call uncertain. This clonotype was obtained from a female donor with papillary thyroid cancer or a benign thyroid nodule (not recorded which). Some clones in this sample may be carry-over from other donors' samples. The sample was blood. In nucleotides, the CDR3 is TGTGCCAGCACCTCGCAAGAGACCCAGTACTTC. This codes for CASTSQETQYF.